The rows below give T cell receptor beta chains drawn from one sample of a study of CD8+CD57+ T cells in acquired aplastic anemia. Using its own MiXCR run on the reads, TCRdb lists one record per CDR3 protein. The top ten clones hold about 30% of a sample with 150,000 to 200,000 distinct CDR3 sequences, about 50% of them seen once. Sequences were obtained from sorted CD4+, CD8+, or CD8+CD57+ T cells (not recorded which) from PBMCs. These receptors were taken from a human donor with aplastic anemia. The CDR3 runs from the conserved cysteine through the conserved F or W. The D gene is left open where the match is weak. Size tells how often a clone was seen (once, few, many) or the class of an expanded clone, and some rows leave it out.

j_call	clone_size	v_call	d_call	cdr3_nt	cdr3_aa
TRBJ2-5	many	TRBV6-5	NA	TGTGCCAGCAGCCCGACCCAAGACGGCCAGACCCAGTACTTC	CASSPTQDGQTQYF
TRBJ2-7	NA	TRBV7-8	TRBD1	TGTGCCAGCAGCTTAAAGACAGGGACCGCCTACGAGCAGTACTTC	CASSLKTGTAYEQYF
TRBJ1-5	NA	TRBV15	TRBD1	TGTGCCACGAGCAGTTTACAGGGGCTAAATCAGCCCCAGCATTTT	CATSSLQGLNQPQHF
TRBJ2-3	NA	TRBV19	TRBD2	TGTGCCAGTAGTCGCGGGGGGGCAGATACGCAGTATTTT	CASSRGGADTQYF
TRBJ2-1	NA	TRBV25-1	TRBD1	TGTGCCAGCAGTGCTGACAGGGGACGGCAGTTCTTC	CASSADRGRQFF
TRBJ1-4	few	TRBV6-1	NA	TGTGCCAGCAGTGAAGCAGGAGGGGCTGGAGAAAAACTGTTTTTT	CASSEAGGAGEKLFF
TRBJ1-1	NA	TRBV12-3/TRBV12-4	NA	TGTGCCAGCACCTCCCCAGTGAACACTGAAGCTTTCTTT	CASTSPVNTEAFF
TRBJ2-5	many	TRBV29-1	NA	TGCAGCGTTGCTGGGGCCGCGGGATTAGAGACCCAGTACTTC	CSVAGAAGLETQYF
TRBJ2-7	NA	TRBV7-3	NA	TGTGCCAGCAGCTTAAGGCGCGGGGACAAACCCTACGAGCAGTACTTC	CASSLRRGDKPYEQYF
TRBJ1-1	many	TRBV3-1	NA	TGTGCCAGCAGCCAAGATTGGAACACTGAAGCTTTCTTT	CASSQDWNTEAFF
TRBJ2-1	many	TRBV19	TRBD2	TGTGCCAGTAGCTCTCTAGCGGGATCCTACAATGAGCAGTTCTTC	CASSSLAGSYNEQFF
TRBJ2-7	many	TRBV2	TRBD1	TGTGCCGTCATAGGGACAGGGGAAACCGAGCAGTACTTC	CAVIGTGETEQYF
TRBJ1-1	few	TRBV27	TRBD1	TGTGCCAGCAGTCACGGGGACAGGGTAGGGGCTTTCTTT	CASSHGDRVGAFF
TRBJ2-3	many	TRBV13	NA	TGTGCCAGCAGCTTAGCCCTTACGCAGTATTTT	CASSLALTQYF
TRBJ2-7	many	TRBV6-1	TRBD1	TGTGCCAGCCACCAAGCCGGGACAGGGGCCGACGAGCAGTACTTC	CASHQAGTGADEQYF
TRBJ2-1	NA	TRBV19	TRBD1	TGTGCCAGTAGTCCAACACGGACAGGAATCTACAATGAGCAGTTCTTC	CASSPTRTGIYNEQFF
TRBJ2-3	many	TRBV19	NA	TGTGCCAGTATGGCTGAGGCCTGGTATCCAGATACGCAGTATTTT	CASMAEAWYPDTQYF
TRBJ2-5	NA	TRBV29-1	TRBD2	TGCAGCGCTAGAGAGGGGACTAGCAGCCAAGAGACCCAGTACTTC	CSAREGTSSQETQYF
TRBJ2-7	NA	TRBV30	TRBD1	TGTGCCCGTCCTAACACAGGGGACGAGCAGTACTTC	CARPNTGDEQYF
TRBJ1-6	many	TRBV6-2/TRBV6-3	TRBD1	TGTGCCAGCAGTTACCGTCGCACAGGGGCGCCGAGCTCCTATAATTCACCCCTCCACTTT	CASSYRRTGAPSSYNSPLHF
TRBJ2-7	NA	TRBV20-1	TRBD2	TGCAGCTTAGTAGCGGGCAGTTGGGAGCAGTACTTC	CSLVAGSWEQYF
TRBJ2-7	NA	TRBV9	TRBD2	TGTGCCAGCAGCGTAGGATACGGGACTAGCGCCTCCTACGAGCAGTACTTC	CASSVGYGTSASYEQYF
TRBJ1-2	NA	TRBV10-2	TRBD1	TGCGCCAGCAGTGATTCAAGGACAGGGATGTACACCTTC	CASSDSRTGMYTF
TRBJ1-4	NA	TRBV6-1	NA	TGTGCCAGCCACCCCCTTTCTAATGAAAAACTGTTTTTT	CASHPLSNEKLFF
TRBJ1-1	once	TRBV4-1	NA	TGCGCCAGTGGACCAGGACTCGCTGAAGCTTTCTTT	CASGPGLAEAFF
TRBJ1-1	NA	TRBV12-3/TRBV12-4	NA	TGTGCCAGCAGTCTGAACACTGAAGCTTCCTTT	CASSLNTEASF
TRBJ1-2	NA	TRBV6-2/TRBV6-3	NA	TGTGCCAGCAGTTATATACAGGCGGCTAACTATGGCTACACCTTC	CASSYIQAANYGYTF
TRBJ2-7	many	TRBV19	TRBD1	TGTGCCAGTAGTATAGGAGGCCAGGGGGCGTCCTACGAGCAGTACTTC	CASSIGGQGASYEQYF
TRBJ2-7	many	TRBV19	NA	TGTGCCAGTAGTATAGAGCCCCACGCCTACGAGCAGTACTTC	CASSIEPHAYEQYF
TRBJ1-1	NA	TRBV10-2	NA	TGCGCCAGCAGGACACCTATGGGTGAAGCTTTCTTT	CASRTPMGEAFF
TRBJ2-5	NA	TRBV2	NA	TGTGCCAGCAGTACCACAAGTGTAACGGTGTCCCAGTACTTC	CASSTTSVTVSQYF
TRBJ1-2	NA	TRBV20-1	NA	TGCAGTGCTAGAGATCCTAGATATGGCTACACCTTC	CSARDPRYGYTF
TRBJ2-6	few	TRBV10-3	NA	TGTGCCATCAGTGCCAGGACAGAGAGCTCTGGGGCCAACGTCCTGACTTTC	CAISARTESSGANVLTF
TRBJ2-1	NA	TRBV24-1	TRBD2	TGTGCCACCTCTAGCGGGAGCTCCTACAATGAGCAGTTCTTC	CATSSGSSYNEQFF
TRBJ1-6	few	TRBV25-1	TRBD1	TGTGCCAGCAGGGGACAGGGGGTTCGGCCCCTCCACTTT	CASRGQGVRPLHF
TRBJ2-5	many	TRBV5-5	TRBD2	TGTGCCAGCCTCCCCCCTAGCGGGAGGGCCCAAGAGACCCAGTACTTC	CASLPPSGRAQETQYF
TRBJ1-1	many	TRBV4-2	TRBD1	TGTGCCAGCAGCCAAGATACAGGGGATAGTACTGAAGCTTTCTTT	CASSQDTGDSTEAFF
TRBJ2-3	NA	TRBV25-1	TRBD1	TGTGCCAGCTTAGCTCCAGCCGGGACAGGGACGCAGTATTTT	CASLAPAGTGTQYF
TRBJ1-6	NA	TRBV20-1	NA	TGCAGTGCTAGAGACCAGGGCTCACCCCTCCACTTT	CSARDQGSPLHF
TRBJ2-3	NA	TRBV30	NA	TGTGCCTGGAGTGGGCCCCACACAGATACGCAGTATTTT	CAWSGPHTDTQYF
TRBJ2-5	many	TRBV11-1	NA	TGTGCCGATTACCGGGACTTCCAAGAGACCCAGTACTTC	CADYRDFQETQYF
TRBJ2-7	NA	TRBV7-9	TRBD1	TGTGCCAGCAGAATAACCGGGACAGACGAGCAGTACTTC	CASRITGTDEQYF
TRBJ1-2	NA	TRBV19	TRBD1	TGTGCCAGTAGTATCGGACAGGGGGTCGGCTACACCTTC	CASSIGQGVGYTF
TRBJ1-2	many	TRBV6-1	NA	TGTGCCAGCAGTGCCCGGGACGGTCTCTATGGCTACACCTTC	CASSARDGLYGYTF
TRBJ2-5	many	TRBV5-1	NA	TGCGCCAGCAGTAAGTTGAATGGGTACCAAGAGACCCAGTACTTC	CASSKLNGYQETQYF
TRBJ2-5	NA	TRBV24-1	NA	TGTGCCACCAAAAATACAGGAGGGGATGAGACCCAGTACTTC	CATKNTGGDETQYF
TRBJ2-7	NA	TRBV30	TRBD1	TGTGCCTGCAGGGGGCTGACCAATTACGAGCAGCACTTC	CACRGLTNYEQHF